This T cell receptor (beta chain) stems from a study of CD8 T cells in ankylosing spondylitis. Study-wide results and limits: Matched synovial fluid from ankylosing spondylitis patients was reported to be enriched for disease-linked clones. Disease-linked clones had a CD8+ phenotype and relatively low frequency in peripheral blood.

CDR1 is SGHRS, CDR2 YFSETQ, per germline. This CDR3 spans 15 amino acids. Trimming took 0 bases from V and 2 from J, leaving 8 bases between them. This clonotype was seen ten or more times. Antigen unknown. In making TCR beta libraries, quantitative 5'-RACE with molecular barcodes was used. TCRdb re-analysed the 5' RACE reads in MiXCR, keeping a single row per CDR3 protein. Altogether 220,000 or so distinct CDR3 sequences are present, 10% to 13% being singletons, with the ten largest covering approximately 20%. Source material: blood, either unsorted or a sorted T cell fraction (not recorded which). The chain uses TRBV5-1 and TRBJ2-2; D is unclear. This clonotype originated in a male donor with ankylosing spondylitis or in good health (not recorded which). In DNA, the CDR3 is TGCGCCAGCAGCTTGGGCCGTCCAAACACCGGGGAGCTGTTTTTT. Encoded protein: CASSLGRPNTGELFF.